The 14 T cell receptor beta chains listed next were all sequenced from one sample in a study of blood T cell repertoires in COVID-19. Sequenced by immunoSEQ multiplex PCR; TCRdb stores in-frame clones only, minus some. Of roughly 200,000 clones detected, 86% appear once; the ten largest clones hold around 6%. Sequencing was carried out using PBMCs or T cells enriched from blood (not recorded which). These receptors all stem from a man between 35 and 55 years old with acute COVID-19.

This rearrangement joins TRBV2 to TRBJ2-5; 10 bases agree with TRBD2. The CDR3 spans 16 residues. V trimming: 4 bases; J trimming: 4 bases; junction bases outside the gene matches: 9. Germline assignment: CDR1 SNHLY and CDR2 FYNNEI. The CDR3 coding sequence is TGTGCCAGCAGTGGAGGCCTAGCGGGAGCCGCAGAGACCCAGTACTTC. It translates to CASSGGLAGAAETQYF.

This clone was recorded only once. The gene calls are TRBV5-4 and TRBJ2-1; TRBD2 matches 7 bases. V was pared by 0 bases and J by 0 bases, with 6 bases of the junction left unmatched. The CDR3 extends over 17 amino acids. Germline V gives CDR1 SGHNT, CDR2 YYREEE (reference sequence). The CDR3 protein is CASSLGPSGSSYNEQFF. CDR3 coding DNA: TGTGCCAGCAGCTTGGGGCCTAGCGGCAGCTCCTACAATGAGCAGTTCTTC.

This chain links TRBV6-2 or TRBV6-3 with TRBJ2-2, with D possibly TRBD1 on 6 matching bases. The CDR3 runs 14 residues. Deletions cut 6 bases from V and 3 bases from J, with 11 bases between. The germline gives CDR1 MNHEY, CDR2 SVGEGT. The chain's CDR3 is CASSAQGDTGELFF. In nucleotides, the CDR3 is TGTGCCAGCAGCGCACAGGGTGACACCGGGGAGCTGTTTTTT.

The rearrangement joins TRBV19 to TRBJ2-2; weak D call: TRBD1 (5 bases). Trimming stripped 1 base from V and 5 bases from J, with 8 bases between. Germline V gene data show CDR1 as LNHDA and CDR2 as SQIVND (reference sequence). The CDR3 loop spans 14 amino acids. The CDR3 sequence: CASSIGGLTGELFF. In DNA, the CDR3 is TGTGCCAGTAGTATAGGGGGCTTAACCGGGGAGCTGTTTTTT.

Only one count was recorded for this clone. The chain is built from TRBV27 and TRBJ1-6; maybe TRBD1 (6 bases). V was clipped by 5 bases and J by 9 bases, with 17 bases between them. CDR1 and CDR2 from the germline V gene are MNHEY and SMNVEV (reference sequence). The CDR3 contains 15 residues. The DNA for the CDR3 is TGTGCCAGCAGTCCAGTGGAGACAGGAACTTCACCCCTCCACTTT. This codes for CASSPVETGTSPLHF.

J is TRBJ1-5 and V is TRBV5-1, with 7 bases lining up with TRBD1. The CDR3 runs 15 residues. CDR1 is SGHRS, CDR2 YFSETQ, per germline. J lost 1 base, V lost 2 bases, and 3 bases had no gene match. CDR3 sequence: CASSLGDRSNQPQHF. The DNA for the CDR3 is TGCGCCAGCAGCTTAGGGGACAGAAGCAATCAGCCCCAGCATTTT.

This clone came up a few times. The chain links TRBV2 to TRBJ2-7, with 10 nucleotides matching TRBD2. CDR1 and CDR2 (germline): SNHLY, FYNNEI. This CDR3 has 14 amino acids. J lost 3 bases, V lost 4 bases, and 3 bases had no gene match. CDR3 amino acids: CASSGLAGRYEQYF. CDR3 nucleotides: TGTGCCAGCAGTGGACTAGCGGGTCGCTACGAGCAGTACTTC.

The V call is TRBV4-2, the J call TRBJ2-7; 10 bases are shared with TRBD2. V was pared by 0 bases and J by 7 bases, with 12 bases of the junction left unmatched. From germline, CDR1 is LGHNA and CDR2 YNFKEQ. This CDR3 region has 17 residues. CDR3 loop: CASSQDTTSGLLREQYF. In DNA form, the CDR3 reads TGTGCCAGCAGCCAAGACACGACTAGCGGGCTTTTAAGGGAGCAGTACTTC.

The V and J genes are TRBV9 and TRBJ2-3, with TRBD2 matching 7 bases. CDR1 and CDR2 (germline): SGDLS, YYNGEE. This CDR3 spans 17 amino acids. With V trimmed by 4 bases and J by 3 bases, 14 bases remained unmatched. Here the CDR3 reads CASSPRITSAKTDTQYF. CDR3 in DNA: TGTGCCAGCAGCCCGCGGATTACTAGCGCCAAAACAGATACGCAGTATTTT.

The chain joins TRBV4-1 to TRBJ2-1; tentative D call: TRBD1 (5 bases). V was clipped by 1 base and J by 7 bases, with 14 bases between them. CDR3 length: 15 amino acids. Per germline, CDR1 MGHRA and CDR2 YSYEKL. CDR3 in DNA: TGCGCCAGCAGCCAAGGGGGCAGACTTGTAAATGAGCAGTTCTTC. Protein product: CASSQGGRLVNEQFF.

The J gene is TRBJ1-1, the V gene TRBV18; 9 bases match TRBD1. V dropped 5 bases and J dropped 3; count of bases not matched to a gene: 4. Germline-derived CDR1 and CDR2 are KGHSH and LQKENI. The CDR3 is made up of 14 amino acids. In DNA form, the CDR3 reads TGTGCCAGCTCATCCCGACAGGGGGACACTGAAGCTTTCTTT. It is translated as CASSSRQGDTEAFF.

The chain recombines TRBV27 with TRBJ2-7, with a possible D match to TRBD1 (6 bases). V dropped 5 bases and J dropped 3 bases, with 17 bases sitting between them. CDR1 and CDR2 from the germline V gene are MNHEY and SMNVEV (reference sequence). The CDR3 is 15 amino acids. CDR3 amino acids: CASSPTWTVNYEQYF. The CDR3 DNA reads TGTGCCAGCAGTCCAACTTGGACAGTAAACTACGAGCAGTACTTC.

This chain uses TRBV6-5 with TRBJ2-3; 8 bases align to TRBD2. Looked up from germline, CDR1 is MNHEY and CDR2 is SVGAGI. The CDR3 length is 16 residues. The ends lost 0 bases at V and 1 base at J; junction bases unmatched: 3. The CDR3 here is CASSYSPGGGTDTQYF. CDR3 bases: TGTGCCAGCAGTTACTCCCCGGGAGGGGGCACAGATACGCAGTATTTT.

The rearrangement uses TRBV6-4 and TRBJ1-1; 7 nucleotides align to TRBD1. V shed 5 bases and J 3 bases; nucleotides not matched to a gene: 3. The CDR3 has 13 amino acids. Per germline, CDR1 MRHNA and CDR2 SNTAGT. As DNA, the CDR3 is TGTGCCAGCAGTCGACAGGGAGACACTGAAGCTTTCTTT. Translated: CASSRQGDTEAFF.